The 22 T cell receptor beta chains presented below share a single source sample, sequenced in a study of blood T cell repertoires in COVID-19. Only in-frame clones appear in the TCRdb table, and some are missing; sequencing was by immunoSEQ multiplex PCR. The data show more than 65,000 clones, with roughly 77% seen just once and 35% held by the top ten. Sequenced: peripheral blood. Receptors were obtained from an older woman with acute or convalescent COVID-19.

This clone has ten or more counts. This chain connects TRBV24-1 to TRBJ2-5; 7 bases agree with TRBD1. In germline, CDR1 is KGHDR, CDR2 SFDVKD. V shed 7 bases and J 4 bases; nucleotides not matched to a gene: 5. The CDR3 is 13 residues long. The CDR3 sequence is CATSDRDRETQYF. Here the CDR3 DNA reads TGTGCCACCAGCGACAGGGACCGAGAGACCCAGTACTTC.

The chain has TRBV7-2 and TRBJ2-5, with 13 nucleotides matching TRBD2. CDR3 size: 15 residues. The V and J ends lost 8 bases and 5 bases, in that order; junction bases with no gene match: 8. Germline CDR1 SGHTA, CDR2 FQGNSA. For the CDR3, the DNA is TGTGCCAGCCGGATAGGACTAGCGGGGGCGGAGACCCAGTACTTC. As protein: CASRIGLAGAETQYF.

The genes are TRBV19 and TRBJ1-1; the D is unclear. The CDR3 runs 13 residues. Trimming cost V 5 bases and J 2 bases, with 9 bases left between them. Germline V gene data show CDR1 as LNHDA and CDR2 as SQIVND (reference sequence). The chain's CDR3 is CASSYRTNTEAFF. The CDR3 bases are TGTGCCAGTAGTTATAGAACCAACACTGAAGCTTTCTTT.

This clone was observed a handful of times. The CDR3 reads CASSLSWGELSYEQYF. The DNA for the CDR3 is TGTGCCAGCAGTTTATCGTGGGGGGAGCTCTCCTACGAGCAGTACTTC. The gene calls are TRBV27 and TRBJ2-7; possibly TRBD2 for D (6 bases). Germline V gene sequence: CDR1 MNHEY, CDR2 SMNVEV (reference sequence). Between the trimmed V and J ends, which lost 0 bases and 0 bases, there was a span of 12 bases. CDR3 size: 16 residues.

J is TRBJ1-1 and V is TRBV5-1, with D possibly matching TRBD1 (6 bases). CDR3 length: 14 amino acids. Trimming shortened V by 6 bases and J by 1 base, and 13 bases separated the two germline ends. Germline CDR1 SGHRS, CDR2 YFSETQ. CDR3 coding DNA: TGCGCCAGCAAACCTCTACAGGGGAACACTGAAGCTTTCTTT. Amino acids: CASKPLQGNTEAFF.

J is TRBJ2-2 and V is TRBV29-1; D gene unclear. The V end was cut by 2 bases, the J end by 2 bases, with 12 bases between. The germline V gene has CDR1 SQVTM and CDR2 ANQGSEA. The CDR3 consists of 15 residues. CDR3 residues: CSVESLSLNTGELFF. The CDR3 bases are TGCAGCGTTGAATCTCTATCTCTAAACACCGGGGAGCTGTTTTTT.

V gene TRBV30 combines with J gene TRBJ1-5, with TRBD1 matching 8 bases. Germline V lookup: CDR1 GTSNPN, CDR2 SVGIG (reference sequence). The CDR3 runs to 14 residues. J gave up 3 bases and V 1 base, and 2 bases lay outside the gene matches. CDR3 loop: CAWSGQGANQPQHF. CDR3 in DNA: TGTGCCTGGAGTGGGCAGGGGGCCAATCAGCCCCAGCATTTT.

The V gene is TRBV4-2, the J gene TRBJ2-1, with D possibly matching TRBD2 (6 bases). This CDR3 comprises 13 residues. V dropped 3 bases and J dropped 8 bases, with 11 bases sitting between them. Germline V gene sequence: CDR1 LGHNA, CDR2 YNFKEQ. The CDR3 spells CASSHGLSDEQFF. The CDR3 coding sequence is TGTGCCAGCAGCCATGGACTAAGTGATGAGCAGTTCTTC.

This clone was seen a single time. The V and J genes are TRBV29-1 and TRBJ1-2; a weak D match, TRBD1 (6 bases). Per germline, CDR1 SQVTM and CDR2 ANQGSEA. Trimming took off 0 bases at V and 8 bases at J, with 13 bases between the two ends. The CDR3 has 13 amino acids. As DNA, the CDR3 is TGCAGCGTTGAAGATCAGGGGCGCGGGGGCTACACCTTC. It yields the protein CSVEDQGRGGYTF.

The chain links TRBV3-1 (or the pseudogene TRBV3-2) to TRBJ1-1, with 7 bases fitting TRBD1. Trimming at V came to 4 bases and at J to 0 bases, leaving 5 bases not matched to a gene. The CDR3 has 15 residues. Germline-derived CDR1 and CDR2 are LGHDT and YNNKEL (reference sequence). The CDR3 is CASSLLTGMNTEAFF. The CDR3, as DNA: TGTGCCAGCAGCCTCTTGACAGGGATGAACACTGAAGCTTTCTTT.

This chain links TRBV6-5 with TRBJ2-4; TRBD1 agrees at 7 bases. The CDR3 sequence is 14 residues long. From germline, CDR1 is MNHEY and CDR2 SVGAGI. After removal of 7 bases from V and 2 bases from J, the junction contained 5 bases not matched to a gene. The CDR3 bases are TGTGCCAGCAAGCAGGGGGTATCCAAAAACATTCAGTACTTC. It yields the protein CASKQGVSKNIQYF.

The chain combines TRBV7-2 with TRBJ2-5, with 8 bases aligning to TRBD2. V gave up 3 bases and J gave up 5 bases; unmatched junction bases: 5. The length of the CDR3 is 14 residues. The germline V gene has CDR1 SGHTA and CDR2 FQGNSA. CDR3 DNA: TGTGCCAGCAGCTTGAGCGGGAGTCGGGAGACCCAGTACTTC. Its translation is CASSLSGSRETQYF.

In DNA form, the CDR3 reads TGTGCCAGCAGCCTGGGACTAGCGGGTTGGTACAATGAGCAGTTCTTC. This translates into CASSLGLAGWYNEQFF. The V and J genes are TRBV5-4 and TRBJ2-1, with 12 bases that match TRBD2. J lost 4 bases, V lost 4 bases, and 6 bases had no gene match. Germline V gene data show CDR1 as SGHNT and CDR2 as YYREEE (reference sequence). The CDR3 runs to 16 residues.

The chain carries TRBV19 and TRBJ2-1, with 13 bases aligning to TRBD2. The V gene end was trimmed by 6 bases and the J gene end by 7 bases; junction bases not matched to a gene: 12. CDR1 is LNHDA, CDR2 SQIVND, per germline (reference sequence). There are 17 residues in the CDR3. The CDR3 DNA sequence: TGTGCCAGTAGGAAACTAGCGGGAGGGCGGGGGGAAAATGAGCAGTTCTTC. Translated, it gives CASRKLAGGRGENEQFF.

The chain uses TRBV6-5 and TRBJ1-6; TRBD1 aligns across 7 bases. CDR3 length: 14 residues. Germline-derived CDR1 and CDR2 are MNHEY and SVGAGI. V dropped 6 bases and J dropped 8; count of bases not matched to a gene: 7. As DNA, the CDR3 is TGTGCCAGCAGCCAAGGACAGGTTTATTCACCCCTCCACTTT. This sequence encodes CASSQGQVYSPLHF.

The CDR3, as DNA: TGTGCCAGTAGTATAGGAGCAGGGGGGACCCAGTACTTC. It is translated as CASSIGAGGTQYF. The J gene is TRBJ2-5, the V gene TRBV19; 7 positions agree with TRBD1. The junction had 3 bases not matched to a gene; V was cut back by 1 base and J by 7 bases. The germline CDR1 and CDR2 sequences are LNHDA and SQIVND (reference sequence). There are 13 residues in the CDR3.

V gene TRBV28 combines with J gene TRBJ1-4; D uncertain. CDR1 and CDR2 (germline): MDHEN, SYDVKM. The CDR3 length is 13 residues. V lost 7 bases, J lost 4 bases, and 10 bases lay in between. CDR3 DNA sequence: TGTGCCAGCAACTCACCTCATAATGAAAAACTGTTTTTT. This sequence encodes CASNSPHNEKLFF.

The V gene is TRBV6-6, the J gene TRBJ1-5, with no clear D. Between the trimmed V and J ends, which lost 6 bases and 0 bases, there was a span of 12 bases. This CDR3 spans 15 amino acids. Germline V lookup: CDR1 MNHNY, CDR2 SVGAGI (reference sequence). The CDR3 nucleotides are TGTGCCAGCAGCCCACGGTCTTATAGCAATCAGCCCCAGCATTTT. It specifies CASSPRSYSNQPQHF.

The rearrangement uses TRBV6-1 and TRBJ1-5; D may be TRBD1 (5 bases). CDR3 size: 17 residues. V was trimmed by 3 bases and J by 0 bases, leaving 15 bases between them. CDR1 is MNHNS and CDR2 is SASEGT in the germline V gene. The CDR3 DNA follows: TGTGCCAGCAGTGACGTTCAGGGATCTTATAGCAATCAGCCCCAGCATTTT. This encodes CASSDVQGSYSNQPQHF.

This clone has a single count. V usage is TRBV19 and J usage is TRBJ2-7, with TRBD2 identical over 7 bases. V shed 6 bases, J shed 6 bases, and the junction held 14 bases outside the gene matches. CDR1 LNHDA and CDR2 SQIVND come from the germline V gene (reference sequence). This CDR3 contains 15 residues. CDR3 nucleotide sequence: TGTGCCAGTAGACGCCTAGGAGGCGGGAGAGGCGAGCAGTACTTC. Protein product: CASRRLGGGRGEQYF.

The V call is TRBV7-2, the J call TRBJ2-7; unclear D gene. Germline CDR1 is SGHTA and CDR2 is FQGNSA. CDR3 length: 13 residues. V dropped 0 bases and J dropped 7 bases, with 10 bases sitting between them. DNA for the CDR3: TGTGCCAGCAGCTTAGCACAGCTTTTAGAGCAGTACTTC. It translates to CASSLAQLLEQYF.

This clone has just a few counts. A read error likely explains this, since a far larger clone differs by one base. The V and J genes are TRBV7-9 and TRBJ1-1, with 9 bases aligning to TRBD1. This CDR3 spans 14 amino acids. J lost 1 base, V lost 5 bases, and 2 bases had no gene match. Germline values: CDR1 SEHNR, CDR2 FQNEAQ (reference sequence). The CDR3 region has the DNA TGTGCCAGCAGCCGGACAGGGGAGAACACTGAAGCTTTCTTT. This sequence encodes CASSRTGENTEAFF.